This TCR gamma chain derives from a study of gamma-delta chains in newborns, infants, children. Study as a whole: Polyclonal expansion of innate γδ T cells after birth follows microbial exposure.

This CDR3 contains 12 residues. In germline, CDR1 is EGSTGY, CDR2 YDSYTSSV. TCRdb reprocessed the reads through CATT. The top ten clones hold approximately 8.4% of a sample with over a thousand gamma-chain clones, about three fifths of them seen once. A word on this clone: This may stem from a read error, because a much larger clone lies one nucleotide away.

Sequencing used blood. This TCR derives from a child who was a newborn, infant or young child, either healthy, febrile or measles-vaccinated (not recorded which). This chain connects TRGV4 to TRGJ1 or TRGJ2. TCRdb leaves out the J gene; it was filled in here by matching the DNA to germline. CDR3 amino acids: CAIWDRYYKKLF. DNA for the CDR3: TGTGCCATCTGGGATAGATATTATAAGAAACTCTTT.